A single sample is the source of the 27 T cell receptor beta chains below, sequenced in a study of T cells in Graves' hyperthyroidism and ophthalmopathy. The CDR3 regions of TCR beta were amplified from RNA transcripts. HTBI primers were the set used in a first-round RT-PCR of the TCR CDR3. MiXCR, run by TCRdb on the multiplex PCR reads, gives a single entry per CDR3 protein. Of under 750,000 distinct CDR3 sequences listed, approximately 18% are singletons. Sequenced input: blood. These receptors were collected from a woman aged 45 to 65 with Graves' hyperthyroidism that later progressed to Graves' ophthalmopathy.

The chain links TRBV29-1 to TRBJ1-2, with 8 bases identical to TRBD1. Germline loops: CDR1 SQVTM, CDR2 ANQGSEA. The CDR3 has 12 residues. V trimming: 6 bases; J trimming: 4 bases; junction bases outside the gene matches: 4. CDR3 bases: TGCAGCGTCTCAGGGGGCGGCTATGGCTACACCTTC. Amino acid sequence: CSVSGGGYGYTF.

This clonotype turned up a few times. The V call is TRBV27, the J call TRBJ1-6; D not resolved. The CDR3 has 16 residues. V shed 5 bases and J shed 3 bases, with 14 bases lying between them. Germline V lookup: CDR1 MNHEY, CDR2 SMNVEV (reference sequence). The CDR3, as DNA: TGTGCCAGCAGTCCAACGGGCCCTCGCTATAATTCACCCCTCCACTTT. It translates to CASSPTGPRYNSPLHF.

This clonotype was counted between two and nine times. V usage is TRBV4-1 and J usage is TRBJ1-1, with 8 bases that match TRBD1. CDR3 size: 17 residues. Unmatched junction bases numbered 10, after V lost 1 base and J lost 3 bases. Germline V gene lookup returns CDR1 MGHRA and CDR2 YSYEKL. Here the CDR3 DNA reads TGCGCCAGCAGCCAAGGCACCAACAGGGGGACGGACACTGAAGCTTTCTTT. This sequence encodes CASSQGTNRGTDTEAFF.

V and J are TRBV7-9 and TRBJ1-1; TRBD1 is a possible D gene (6 bases). Germline V gene lookup returns CDR1 SEHNR and CDR2 FQNEAQ (reference sequence). Trimming shortened V by 6 bases and J by 4 bases, and 15 bases separated the two germline ends. The CDR3 runs 14 residues. This chain's CDR3 is CASSMQGFGTEAFF. For the CDR3, the DNA is TGTGCCAGCAGTATGCAGGGGTTCGGCACTGAAGCTTTCTTT. Supplemented by reference TRBV7-9 and TRBJ1-1, the full variable domain reads DTGVSQNPRHKITKRGQNVTFRCDPISEHNRLYWYRQTLGQGPEFLTYFQNEAQLEKSRLLSDRFSAERPKGSFSTLEIQRTEQGDSAMYLCASSMQGFGTEAFFGQGTRLTVV.

This clonotype has at least ten counts. This rearrangement joins TRBV2 to TRBJ2-3; D remains unclear. V was clipped by 4 bases and J by 0 bases, with 8 bases between them. The CDR3 loop spans 14 amino acids. Per the germline V gene, CDR1 is SNHLY and CDR2 is FYNNEI. CDR3 DNA sequence: TGTGCCAGCAGTGTTACGGCTAGCACAGATACGCAGTATTTT. Its translation: CASSVTASTDTQYF. The full variable domain, rest sourced from reference TRBV2 and TRBJ2-3, is EPEVTQTPSHQVTQMGQEVILRCVPISNHLYFYWYRQILGQKVEFLVSFYNNEISEKSEIFDDQFSVERPDGSNFTLKIRSTKLEDSAMYFCASSVTASTDTQYFGPGTRLTVL.

The V gene is TRBV12-3 or TRBV12-4, the J gene TRBJ2-3; no clear D gene. The germline V and J ends were trimmed by 10 bases and 5 bases, with 10 bases remaining between them. This CDR3 has 11 amino acids. The CDR3 region is CATRLRDTQYF. Here the CDR3 DNA reads TGTGCCACCCGTCTTAGAGATACGCAGTATTTT.

CDR3 amino acids: CASSQARGETQYF. Here the CDR3 DNA reads TGCGCCAGCAGCCAAGCCCGGGGAGAGACCCAGTACTTC. The V gene is TRBV4-1, the J gene TRBJ2-5, with a weak D call TRBD2 (5 bases). The V gene lost 1 base and the J gene lost 4 bases, with 7 bases spanning the gap. The CDR3 is made up of 13 amino acids. Germline CDR1 reads MGHRA; CDR2 reads YSYEKL.

This rearrangement joins TRBV27 to TRBJ1-2; D is undetermined. Germline V gene lookup returns CDR1 MNHEY and CDR2 SMNVEV (reference sequence). With 6 bases removed from V and 4 bases from J, the gap between germline ends came to 12 bases. CDR3 length equals 13 residues. Written as DNA, the CDR3 is TGTGCCAGCAGGGGTGGGGTCAGCTATGGCTACACCTTC. Its translation: CASRGGVSYGYTF.

The V and J genes are TRBV7-8 and TRBJ2-7; 16 nucleotides agree with TRBD2. Germline assignment: CDR1 SGHVS and CDR2 FQNEAQ. Unmatched junction bases numbered 7, after V lost 5 bases and J lost 0 bases. The CDR3 spans 18 residues. CDR3 nucleotide sequence: TGTGCCAGCAGCCTGGGACTAGCGGGGGGGCTATACTCCTACGAGCAGTACTTC. It yields the protein CASSLGLAGGLYSYEQYF.

The chain uses TRBV4-1 and TRBJ2-2; 9 nucleotides line up with TRBD1. This CDR3 is 17 amino acids long. Germline V CDR1 and CDR2: MGHRA, YSYEKL. V trimming: 0 bases; J trimming: 5 bases; junction bases outside the gene matches: 7. The CDR3 DNA reads as TGCGCCAGCAGCCAAGACCCGACAGGGGGAAGGACCGGGGAGCTGTTTTTT. Translated: CASSQDPTGGRTGELFF.

This clonotype was seen repeatedly, ten times or more. The CDR3: CASSPETGFGYTF. CDR3 DNA sequence: TGTGCCAGCAGTCCAGAGACAGGGTTTGGCTACACCTTC. The chain joins TRBV27 to TRBJ1-2; TRBD1 matches at 7 bases. Germline V lookup: CDR1 MNHEY, CDR2 SMNVEV (reference sequence). The CDR3 loop spans 13 amino acids. Trimming removed 5 bases from V and 7 bases from J; junction bases left unmatched: 7.

The CDR3 nucleotides read TGTGCCAGCAGCCGACCCCCAGCGGGCCAAGAGACCCAGTACTTC. Residues: CASSRPPAGQETQYF. V and J are TRBV7-2 and TRBJ2-5; D may be TRBD2 (6 bases). The CDR3 has 15 residues. Germline-derived CDR1 and CDR2 are SGHTA and FQGNSA. V was pared by 5 bases and J by 1 base, with 14 bases between.

This clonotype was seen more than once but under ten times. V is TRBV12-3 or TRBV12-4 and J is TRBJ1-4; maybe TRBD1 (5 bases). Trimming cost V 6 bases and J 8 bases, with 13 bases left between them. CDR3 size: 13 residues. In DNA form, the CDR3 reads TGTGCCAGCAGAGATACAGGTGTAGAAAAACTGTTTTTT. Its translation: CASRDTGVEKLFF.

The J gene is TRBJ1-5, the V gene TRBV19, with D uncertain. The CDR3 loop spans 13 amino acids. Germline V CDR1 and CDR2: LNHDA, SQIVND (reference sequence). The V end lost 5 bases, the J end lost 2 bases, and 7 bases lay between the germline ends. In DNA form, the CDR3 reads TGTGCCAGTAGTTGGCAGGGCAATCAGCCCCAGCATTTT. It is translated as CASSWQGNQPQHF.

A note on this clonotype: This may come from a read error, since a much larger clone is one base off. J is TRBJ1-2 and V is TRBV14, with TRBD1 as a possible D gene (5 bases). Germline CDR1 and CDR2: SGHDN and FVKESK. CDR3 length: 13 amino acids. CDR3 loop: CASSQDLGRGCTF. The CDR3 nucleotides are TGTGCCAGCAGCCAAGACTTGGGAAGGGGCTGCACCTTC.

This clonotype was picked up many times. The rearrangement links TRBV7-9 to TRBJ1-1; D possibly corresponds to TRBD1 (6 bases). The germline CDR1 and CDR2 sequences are SEHNR and FQNEAQ (reference sequence). The germline V and J ends were trimmed by 2 bases and 1 base, with 14 bases remaining between them. The CDR3 has 16 amino acids. The CDR3 spells CASSLPSDSANTEAFF. The CDR3 DNA reads as TGTGCCAGCAGCTTACCATCGGACAGCGCGAACACTGAAGCTTTCTTT.

This clonotype showed up many times. This rearrangement joins TRBV18 to TRBJ1-6; a possible D gene is TRBD1 (6 bases). CDR1 is KGHSH and CDR2 is LQKENI in the germline V gene. The CDR3 covers 16 residues. Trimming pared 3 bases from V and 3 bases from J, leaving 12 bases between. The CDR3: CASSPTGSHYNSPLHF. The CDR3 bases are TGTGCCAGCTCACCTACAGGGAGTCACTATAATTCACCCCTCCACTTT.

The chain is built from TRBV20-1 and TRBJ2-5, with D tentatively TRBD1 or TRBD2 (7 bases each). V shed 5 bases and J shed 8 bases, with 18 bases lying between them. Germline-derived CDR1 and CDR2 are DFQATT and SNEGSKA (reference sequence). The CDR3 totals 13 residues. CDR3 amino acids: CSAQGGGSPTQYF. The CDR3 DNA follows: TGCAGTGCTCAGGGGGGGGGGAGCCCAACCCAGTACTTC.

Ten or more counts support this clonotype. The rearrangement uses TRBV2 and TRBJ1-1; no clear D. Germline lookup yields CDR1 SNHLY and CDR2 FYNNEI. V lost 3 bases to trimming and J lost 2 bases, with 7 bases between them. CDR3 length: 13 amino acids. CDR3 nucleotide sequence: TGTGCCAGCAGTGATTGGGGTAACACTGAAGCTTTCTTT. Its protein is CASSDWGNTEAFF.

This clonotype was seen more than once but under ten times. V is TRBV6-2 or TRBV6-3 and J is TRBJ2-1; D call uncertain. Germline CDR1 MNHEY, CDR2 SVGEGT. The CDR3 length is 14 residues. The V gene lost 1 base and the J gene lost 8 bases, with 12 bases spanning the gap. For the CDR3, the DNA is TGTGCCAGCAGTTACTTTCTAGTGGGCGATGAGCAGTTCTTC. This gives the protein CASSYFLVGDEQFF.

This clonotype was seen at least ten times. The rearrangement uses TRBV11-3 and TRBJ2-3; no reliable D call. The CDR3 extends over 12 amino acids. Germline V lookup: CDR1 SGHNT, CDR2 YENEEA. The ends were cut back, 4 bases at V and 6 bases at J, with 8 bases in the middle. The CDR3 loop reads CASSSFGDTQYF. The DNA of the CDR3 is TGTGCCAGCAGCTCCTTCGGGGATACGCAGTATTTT.

Ten or more counts support this clonotype. The genes are TRBV7-9 and TRBJ2-3, with D perhaps assigned TRBD1 or TRBD2 (7 bases each). V gave up 2 bases and J gave up 0 bases, with 9 bases separating them. The length of the CDR3 is 15 residues. Germline CDR1 and CDR2: SEHNR and FQNEAQ (reference sequence). The CDR3 reads CASSLQGGSTDTQYF. The DNA for the CDR3 is TGTGCCAGCAGCTTACAGGGGGGGAGCACAGATACGCAGTATTTT.

This clonotype was seen ten or more times. The CDR3, as DNA: TGTGCCAGCAGCTTAGGATCACGAGGATCAGATACGCAGTATTTT. It is translated as CASSLGSRGSDTQYF. The V and J genes are TRBV11-3 and TRBJ2-3; D not certain. The CDR3 extends over 15 amino acids. V was clipped by 1 base and J by 4 bases, with 12 bases between them. CDR1 is SGHNT, CDR2 YENEEA, per germline.

This clonotype was observed a handful of times. The rearrangement joins TRBV9 to TRBJ1-1; perhaps TRBD1 as D (6 bases). This CDR3 contains 16 residues. Germline V gives CDR1 SGDLS, CDR2 YYNGEE. The ends were cut back, 0 bases at V and 5 bases at J, with 17 bases in the middle. CDR3 DNA: TGTGCCAGCAGCGTAGATAGTGGGACACGAGGAACTGAAGCTTTCTTT. Translated: CASSVDSGTRGTEAFF. Full variable domain (outside the CDR3, taken from reference TRBV9 and TRBJ1-1): DSGVTQTPKHLITATGQRVTLRCSPRSGDLSVYWYQQSLDQGLQFLIQYYNGEERAKGNILERFSAQQFPDLHSELNLSSLELGDSALYFCASSVDSGTRGTEAFFGQGTRLTVV.

This clonotype was found a few times. The V gene is TRBV2, the J gene TRBJ1-2; D is possibly TRBD1 (6 bases). Trimming took off 3 bases at V and 7 bases at J, with 12 bases between the two ends. Germline V gene data show CDR1 as SNHLY and CDR2 as FYNNEI. The CDR3 extends over 13 amino acids. The CDR3 DNA reads TGTGCCAGCAGTGATCGGGGGGCGGTTGGCTACACCTTC. Its protein product is CASSDRGAVGYTF.

This clonotype showed up many times. This chain links TRBV7-6 with TRBJ1-5; no definite D call. The CDR3 is 16 amino acids. The germline CDR1 and CDR2 sequences are SGHVS and FNYEAQ. The germline V and J ends were trimmed by 5 bases and 0 bases, with 14 bases remaining between them. The CDR3 DNA reads as TGTGCCAGCAGCCCAACCTCGGCGGGTAGCAATCAGCCCCAGCATTTT. Amino acid sequence: CASSPTSAGSNQPQHF. Using reference TRBV7-6 and TRBJ1-5 for the parts outside the CDR3, the full variable domain is GAGVSQSPRYKVTKRGQDVALRCDPISGHVSLYWYRQALGQGPEFLTYFNYEAQQDKSGLPNDRFSAERPEGSISTLTIQRTEQRDSAMYRCASSPTSAGSNQPQHFGDGTRLSIL.

This clonotype has more than one count but fewer than ten. The chain recombines TRBV15 with TRBJ1-6; no clear D gene. Trimming removed 5 bases at V and 9 bases at J, with 5 bases between. This CDR3 is 11 amino acids long. Per germline, CDR1 LNHNV and CDR2 YYDKDF (reference sequence). CDR3 sequence: CATSLFSPLHF. The CDR3 bases are TGTGCCACCAGCCTGTTTTCACCCCTCCACTTT.